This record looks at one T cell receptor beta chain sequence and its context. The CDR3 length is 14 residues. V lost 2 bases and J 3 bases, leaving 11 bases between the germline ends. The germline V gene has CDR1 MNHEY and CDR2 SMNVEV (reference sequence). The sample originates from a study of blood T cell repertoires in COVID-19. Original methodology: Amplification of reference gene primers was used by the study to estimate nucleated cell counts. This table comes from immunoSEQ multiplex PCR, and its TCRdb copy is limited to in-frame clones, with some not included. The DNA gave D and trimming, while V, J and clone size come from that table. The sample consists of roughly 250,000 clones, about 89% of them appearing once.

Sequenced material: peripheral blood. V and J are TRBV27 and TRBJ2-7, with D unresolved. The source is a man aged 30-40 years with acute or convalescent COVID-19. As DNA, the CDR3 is TGTGCCAGCAGTTTAAGCGAAAACCTCTACGAGCAGTACTTC. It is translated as CASSLSENLYEQYF.